This passage covers 22 T cell receptor beta chains from one sample sequenced in a study of blood T cells in healthy people across ages. Combining a sample-barcoded 5' primer with a J-beta primer mix, a second PCR ran for about 7 to 11 cycles. MiXCR, applied by TCRdb to the 5' RACE reads, yields one record per CDR3 protein. The sample has 1 million or so distinct CDR3 sequences, less than 25% seen once. This same sample was also taken into another study, of T cells of mothers and their children.

The specimen was blood. All receptors derive from a girl between 2 and 10 years old in good health.

This clonotype has just a few counts. The chain has TRBV29-1 and TRBJ2-1; TRBD2 aligns across 7 bases. The V segment lost 6 bases and the J segment 9 bases; nucleotides outside the gene matches: 8. The CDR3 sequence is 12 residues long. Per germline, CDR1 SQVTM and CDR2 ANQGSEA. CDR3 protein: CSVRDYWGEQFF. The DNA for the CDR3 is TGCAGCGTCCGGGACTACTGGGGTGAGCAGTTCTTC.

The V call is TRBV2, the J call TRBJ2-1; 12 nucleotides line up with TRBD2. The CDR3 has 16 amino acids. CDR1 and CDR2 from the germline V gene are SNHLY and FYNNEI. V was clipped by 6 bases and J by 4 bases; unmatched bases: 7. The chain's CDR3 is CASRDLTSGSYNEQFF. The DNA for the CDR3 is TGTGCCAGCAGGGACCTGACTAGCGGGAGTTACAATGAGCAGTTCTTC.

The chain couples TRBV6-6 to TRBJ2-4; D might be TRBD1 (6 bases). V was cut by 0 bases and J by 0 bases, with 15 bases left in between. Germline values: CDR1 MNHNY, CDR2 SVGAGI (reference sequence). This CDR3 contains 18 residues. CDR3 sequence: CASSYSGRGTIAKNIQYF. CDR3 DNA sequence: TGTGCCAGCAGTTACTCCGGAAGGGGGACGATAGCCAAAAACATTCAGTACTTC.

The chain has TRBV6-5 and TRBJ2-5; no reliable D call. This CDR3 spans 15 amino acids. Trimming left V 4 bases short and J 4 bases short, with 16 bases between. The V gene's germline CDR1 is MNHEY and CDR2 SVGAGI. This CDR3 is CASSSAETRTETQYF. The CDR3 DNA reads as TGTGCCAGCAGTTCCGCCGAGACCCGGACAGAGACCCAGTACTTC.

The rearrangement links TRBV7-9 to TRBJ2-5; the D gene is possibly TRBD2 (5 bases). V lost 4 bases, J lost 4 bases, and 13 bases lay in between. Germline CDR1 SEHNR, CDR2 FQNEAQ (reference sequence). This CDR3 has 14 amino acids. DNA of the CDR3: TGTGCCAGCAGCTCTCCAGGAGAGGGAGAGACCCAGTACTTC. Translation: CASSSPGEGETQYF.

The genes are TRBV20-1 and TRBJ2-5; TRBD2 aligns across 11 bases. The assigned J gene may be wrong: the sequence end matches TRBJ2-1 better. The germline gives CDR1 DFQATT, CDR2 SNEGSKA (reference sequence). The CDR3 sequence is 12 residues long. CDR3 sequence: CSAVLAGDEQFF. The CDR3, as DNA: TGCAGTGCTGTACTAGCGGGGGATGAGCAGTTCTTC.

A few counts support this clonotype. The chain is built from TRBV11-1 and TRBJ2-7; TRBD2 aligns across 7 bases. The J call may be wrong; the DNA end is better matched by TRBJ2-5. Germline CDR1 reads SGHAT; CDR2 reads FQDESV (reference sequence). The length of the CDR3 is 16 residues. DNA for the CDR3: TGTGCCAGCAGCTTACACTGGCAGCGGGGAGAAGAGACCCAGTACTTC. This gives the protein CASSLHWQRGEETQYF.

The V and J genes are TRBV9 and TRBJ1-5, with D possibly matching TRBD1 (5 bases). The V gene's germline CDR1 is SGDLS and CDR2 YYNGEE. The germline V and J ends were trimmed by 0 bases and 4 bases, with 14 bases remaining between them. This CDR3 is 16 amino acids long. The CDR3: CASSVGSGAVNQPQHF. The CDR3 coding sequence is TGTGCCAGCAGCGTAGGGTCCGGGGCTGTTAATCAGCCCCAGCATTTT.

This clonotype was seen at least ten times. J is TRBJ2-1 and V is TRBV5-6; TRBD2 agrees at 11 bases. Unmatched junction bases numbered 4, after V lost 4 bases and J lost 4 bases. This CDR3 is 15 amino acids long. The germline gives CDR1 SGHDT, CDR2 YYEEEE. The CDR3 spells CASSTLAGVYNEQFF. CDR3 bases: TGTGCCAGCAGCACACTAGCGGGAGTTTACAATGAGCAGTTCTTC.

V usage is TRBV7-2 and J usage is TRBJ1-5; D is perhaps TRBD1 (5 bases). The germline V gene has CDR1 SGHTA and CDR2 FQGNSA. The CDR3 loop spans 14 amino acids. Trimming left V 5 bases short and J 4 bases short, with 12 bases between. The CDR3 loop reads CASSARDGNQPQHF. The CDR3 coding sequence is TGTGCCAGCAGCGCCCGGGACGGAAATCAGCCCCAGCATTTT.

The chain joins TRBV6-1 to TRBJ1-5; TRBD1 might be the D (6 bases). V lost 7 bases, J lost 4 bases, and 11 bases lay in between. This CDR3 spans 13 amino acids. CDR1 and CDR2 from the germline V gene are MNHNS and SASEGT. The CDR3 coding sequence is TGTGCCAGCACGGTTCAGGGGAATCAGCCCCAGCATTTT. Translation gives CASTVQGNQPQHF.

CDR3 sequence: CASSFLGGTEAFF. The CDR3 nucleotides read TGTGCCAGCAGCTTTTTAGGGGGCACTGAAGCTTTCTTT. The chain is built from TRBV5-6 and TRBJ1-1; weak D call: TRBD1 (6 bases). Germline CDR1 SGHDT, CDR2 YYEEEE. The CDR3 totals 13 residues. With 2 bases removed from V and 4 bases from J, the gap between germline ends came to 9 bases.

This clonotype was seen more than once but under ten times. The rearrangement links TRBV3-1 to TRBJ2-1, with 11 positions matching TRBD2. The CDR3 is 16 amino acids. Germline lookup yields CDR1 LGHDT and CDR2 YNNKEL (reference sequence). The trim removed 4 bases at V and 2 bases at J, leaving 4 bases unmatched. The chain's CDR3 is CASSPLLAGAYNEQFF. In nucleotides, the CDR3 is TGTGCCAGCAGCCCCCTACTAGCGGGAGCCTACAATGAGCAGTTCTTC.

The chain has TRBV5-1 and TRBJ2-5; the D is unclear. The CDR3 contains 13 residues. Germline CDR1 and CDR2: SGHRS and YFSETQ. Between the trimmed V and J ends, which lost 7 bases and 5 bases, there was a span of 15 bases. The CDR3 DNA is TGCGCCAGCCTCCCCCCGGGCTTGGAGACCCAGTACTTC. This encodes CASLPPGLETQYF. Supplemented by reference TRBV5-1 and TRBJ2-5, the full variable domain reads KAGVTQTPRYLIKTRGQQVTLSCSPISGHRSVSWYQQTPGQGLQFLFEYFSETQRNKGNFPGRFSGRQFSNSRSEMNVSTLELGDSALYLCASLPPGLETQYFGPGTRLLVL.

In this sample, this clonotype turned up a few times. The chain links TRBV14 to TRBJ2-1; 12 positions agree with TRBD2. Germline V gives CDR1 SGHDN, CDR2 FVKESK. The CDR3 consists of 16 residues. The V gene end was trimmed by 4 bases and the J gene end by 6 bases; junction bases not matched to a gene: 7. The CDR3 reads CASSRFLAGGPNEQFF. The CDR3, as DNA: TGTGCCAGCAGCCGGTTCCTAGCGGGAGGGCCCAATGAGCAGTTCTTC.

The rearrangement links TRBV6-1 to TRBJ1-6; TRBD1 is a possible D gene (5 bases). This CDR3 comprises 17 residues. Germline V gives CDR1 MNHNS, CDR2 SASEGT. Trimming removed 6 bases at V and 15 bases at J, with 30 bases between. The CDR3 DNA is TGTGCCAGCAGCCGAAAACCGGGACGGACTACAGCACCCGTCCTCCACTTT. This sequence encodes CASSRKPGRTTAPVLHF.

This sequence joins TRBV7-9 and TRBJ1-3; D is unclear. V was clipped by 8 bases and J by 2 bases, with 13 bases between them. The CDR3 consists of 14 residues. Germline assignment: CDR1 SEHNR and CDR2 FQNEAQ (reference sequence). The CDR3 loop reads CASPEGITGNTIYF. In DNA, the CDR3 is TGTGCCAGCCCCGAAGGGATAACTGGAAACACCATATATTTT.

This chain links TRBV24-1 with TRBJ1-1; weak D call: TRBD1 (5 bases). Germline loops: CDR1 KGHDR, CDR2 SFDVKD. Deletions cut 9 bases from V and 5 bases from J, with 15 bases between. The CDR3 length is 13 residues. The CDR3 DNA reads as TGTGCCACCGCCTCGGGGGTAGGAACTGAAGCTTTCTTT. Protein sequence: CATASGVGTEAFF.

In its sample, this clonotype was seen a few times. The gene calls are TRBV6-2 or TRBV6-3 and TRBJ2-2, with D perhaps TRBD1 (5 bases). V lost 7 bases to trimming and J lost 3 bases, with 12 bases between them. The CDR3 runs to 14 residues. Germline values: CDR1 MNHEY, CDR2 SVGEGT. The CDR3 sequence: CASTRGPHTGELFF. The CDR3, as DNA: TGTGCCAGCACAAGGGGTCCGCACACCGGGGAGCTGTTTTTT.

There are a few counts of this clonotype. This sequence may be a read error, since a much larger clone differs from it by one base. The chain uses TRBV12-3 or TRBV12-4 and TRBJ2-6, with a possible D match to TRBD1 (5 bases). The CDR3 runs 16 residues. CDR3 bases: TGTGCCAGCAGTACGCAACCGGGCTCTGGGGCCAGCGTCCTGACTTTC. This gives the protein CASSTQPGSGASVLTF.

The chain is built from TRBV5-5 and TRBJ2-5; D is possibly TRBD2 (6 bases). Germline loops: CDR1 SGHKS, CDR2 YYEKEE (reference sequence). The CDR3 consists of 14 residues. The ends were cut back, 2 bases at V and 4 bases at J, with 12 bases in the middle. The CDR3 DNA reads as TGTGCCAGCAGCTTCGGGGGAAAGGGAGAGACCCAGTACTTC. This encodes CASSFGGKGETQYF.

This clonotype was observed a handful of times. The chain combines TRBV11-1 with TRBJ2-5; the D gene is possibly TRBD1 (5 bases). The germline V and J ends were trimmed by 1 base and 3 bases, with 27 bases remaining between them. The CDR3 totals 20 residues. Per germline, CDR1 SGHAT and CDR2 FQDESV (reference sequence). For the CDR3, the DNA is TGTGCCAGCAGCTTAGGGATTGGGGCAGGGCAGCCCAAAGAGGAAGAGACCCAGTACTTC. As protein: CASSLGIGAGQPKEEETQYF. Looking up the rest from reference TRBV11-1 and TRBJ2-5 gives the full variable domain: EAEVAQSPRYKITEKSQAVAFWCDPISGHATLYWYRQILGQGPELLVQFQDESVVDDSQLPKDRFSAERLKGVDSTLKIQPAELGDSAMYLCASSLGIGAGQPKEEETQYFGPGTRLLVL.